This T cell receptor (beta chain) was identified during a study of shared clonotypes between healthy human individuals. The CDR3 length is 15 residues. V gave up 0 bases and J gave up 1 base, with 8 bases separating them. Germline V gene data show CDR1 as SGDLS and CDR2 as YYNGEE. Sequencing was performed with immunoSEQ multiplex PCR; in TCRdb, only in-frame clones are kept and a portion is missing. The sample shows over 95,000 clones, around 68% of them seen only once. This clone came up a few times. Additional DNA sequences in this sample encode the identical CDR3. The chain links TRBV9 to TRBJ1-3, with D hard to call. Sequencing was performed on memory CD8+ T cells sorted from blood. As for subset: CD45RO+ cells pooled with CCR7-negative TemRA cells. The TCR comes from a woman in her 30s in good health. The CDR3 spells CASSVAWGSGNTIYF. DNA for the CDR3: TGTGCCAGCAGCGTAGCTTGGGGATCTGGAAACACCATATATTTT.